This T cell receptor (beta chain) originates from a study of metastatic and nonmetastatic thyroid tumors. Study information: Malignant and benign thyroid patients had repertoires compared in peripheral blood and tumor or nodule tissue. Findings and limits, study-wide: Malignant thyroid tumors reportedly had TCR beta diversity that was significantly higher than in benign nodules, in blood and tumor.

Every patient was untreated before thyroid surgery. In this sample, this clone turned up many times. The target antigen is unknown. Per the study methods: The distant-metastasis classifier for papillary thyroid cancer was built from CDR3 differences across clinicopathological groups. TCRdb reassembled clones from the PCR reads with MiXCR. Here the V and J calls rest on TCRdb's processing, not on the authors' analysis. Of around 50,000 clones listed, roughly 30% are singletons. The V gene lost 6 bases and the J gene lost 2 bases, with 23 bases spanning the gap. The CDR3 totals 17 residues. The germline CDR1 and CDR2 sequences are MNHNS and SASEGT.

The source material was blood. This chain links TRBV6-1 with TRBJ2-7; a weak D match, TRBD2 (11 bases). The TCR originated in a female donor with papillary thyroid cancer or a benign thyroid nodule (not recorded which). Some clones in this sample may be carry-over from other donors' samples. The CDR3 reads CASREDRGTSGAYEQYF. The CDR3 bases are TGTGCCAGCAGGGAGGACAGGGGGACTAGCGGAGCCTACGAGCAGTACTTC.